The T cell receptor (beta chain) described here comes from a study of blood T cell repertoires in COVID-19. The data were produced by immunoSEQ multiplex PCR, yet TCRdb's version contains in-frame clones alone and is incomplete. The sample includes roughly 100,000 clones, about 85% of them seen just once. Germline V gene data show CDR1 as SGHNT and CDR2 as YYREEE (reference sequence). V gave up 4 bases and J gave up 0 bases, with 10 bases separating them. This CDR3 has 14 amino acids. The TCR comes from a man older than 75 with active or convalescent COVID-19. The chain recombines TRBV5-4 with TRBJ1-1; D ambiguous. The material sequenced was peripheral blood. Written as DNA, the CDR3 is TGTGCCAGCAGCCCGCTAAATCTGAACACTGAAGCTTTCTTT. Its translation: CASSPLNLNTEAFF.